The TCR beta chain under discussion was sequenced for a study of OX40 agonist ivuxolimab in advanced cancers. Regarding the complete study: Ivuxolimab, which targeted the costimulatory receptor OX40 (CD134), was an agonistic, fully human IgG2 monoclonal antibody. In the dose-escalation cohort, 75% to 85% of patients were male, and the mean age was roughly 60 years with a range of roughly 20 to 79. The purpose of peripheral TCRbeta sequencing was to test whether ivuxolimab changed TCR sequence diversity and led to clonal T-cell expansion. Partial responses occurred in three dose-escalation patients: two with cutaneous melanoma and one with hepatocellular carcinoma. Among the approximately 50 dose-escalation patients, some 19 had hepatocellular carcinoma, about 15 melanoma, 9 renal cell carcinoma and 9 head and neck cancer. Prior anti-PD-1, anti-PD-L1 or anti-CTLA-4 therapy was permitted, and 40% to 50% of dose-escalation patients had received checkpoint inhibitors. Intravenous ivuxolimab was administered to patients every 2 weeks at six dose levels: 0.01, 0.1, 0.3, 1.5, 3 and 10 mg/kg. The paper covers the monotherapy dose-escalation part of the phase I ivuxolimab trial, which included N ≈ 50 patients.

Paper-wide results and their limitations: After ivuxolimab, more expanded clones were found on average in CD8+ T cells than in CD4+ T cells. At doses of 0.1 to 3.0 mg/kg, clonal expansion of both CD4+ and CD8+ blood T cells was observed from baseline to week 6. The antigen specificity of the clonally expanded peripheral T cells was not determined. In the 0.1-3.0 mg/kg groups, partial responders had among the lowest normalized peripheral clonal expansion, particularly in CD8+ T cells. Low levels of normalized T-cell clonal expansion were also seen in some patients who did not respond.

To sequence the TCRbeta CDR3 region, genomic DNA was isolated from the sorted cells. The immunoSEQ Assay was used to sequence the TCRbeta CDR3 regions. TCRdb took this table from immuneACCESS and kept in-frame rearrangements with V and J called. Such tables lack part of the clones; where checked against another copy, unresolved V genes explain under half of the gap, and the rest is unexplained. This sample lists tens of thousands of clones; approximately 87% were detected once. Clones ranked in the top ten supply less than 4% of the sample. The trial excluded patients who had a history of autoimmune disease or who were on systemic immunosuppression. Peripheral blood for TCR sequencing was collected from all dose cohorts at baseline, on cycle 4 day 1, and on cycle 7 day 1. Samples were obtained from an open-label, multicenter, first-in-human phase I dose-escalation trial of ivuxolimab. Adults with locally advanced or metastatic melanoma, renal cell, hepatocellular, or head and neck squamous cell carcinoma were enrolled in the trial. Before TCR sequencing, CD4+ T cells and CD8+ T cells were sorted from peripheral blood as separate populations.

In regard to this clone: This receptor's antigen is unknown. Base-call qualities are not available, and no considerably larger clone is one nucleotide away.

This receptor was taken from an adult with an advanced solid tumor such as melanoma, head and neck, liver or kidney cancer. The sample here was CD4+ or CD8+ T cells sorted from blood, taken in a trial of the OX40 agonist ivuxolimab.

The nucleotide sequence reads TGCGCCAGCAGCCCCACCAACGAAGAGACCCAGTACTTC. It codes for CASSPTNEETQYF. The V and J genes are TRBV5-1 and TRBJ2-5, with no reliable assignment of the D segment. The junction shows trimming of 4 bases on V and 3 bases on J, plus 10 bases between the germline ends. From the germline V gene, CDR1 is SGHRS and CDR2 is YFSETQ. The CDR3, cysteine through phenylalanine, is 13 amino acids long. Only the CDR3 portion is preserved as DNA: 39 bases, with reading frame beginning at the first base. The variable domain in full, with residues beyond the CDR3 obtained from the reference TRBV5-1 and TRBJ2-5 genes, is KAGVTQTPRYLIKTRGQQVTLSCSPISGHRSVSWYQQTPGQGLQFLFEYFSETQRNKGNFPGRFSGRQFSNSRSEMNVSTLELGDSALYLCASSPTNEETQYFGPGTRLLVL.